These 15 T cell receptor beta chains were sequenced from one sample in a study of CD8 T cells in Susac syndrome. An input of 0.5 to 1 ug of RNA was subjected to reverse transcription using random hexamers. TCRdb reprocessed the immunoSEQ multiplex PCR reads with MiXCR, giving one entry per CDR3 protein. Of 150,000 to 200,000 distinct CDR3 sequences in the sample, about 94% were seen once. The sample was CD4+ T cells from PBMCs. The origin of the receptors is a human donor with multiple sclerosis.

The chain recombines TRBV19 with TRBJ1-2; D call uncertain. V gave up 3 bases and J gave up 5 bases, with 10 bases separating them. Germline CDR1 reads LNHDA; CDR2 reads SQIVND (reference sequence). There are 13 residues in the CDR3. Written as DNA, the CDR3 is TGTGCCAGTAGTATGCTAGGGATATATGGCTACACCTTC. Residues: CASSMLGIYGYTF.

The V gene is TRBV12-3 or TRBV12-4, the J gene TRBJ2-3; no definite D call. The CDR3 is 13 residues long. With 3 bases removed from V and 3 bases from J, the gap between germline ends came to 7 bases. The CDR3 is CASSFLGTDTQYF. CDR3 bases: TGTGCCAGCAGTTTCCTGGGAACAGATACGCAGTATTTT.

This chain connects TRBV19 to TRBJ1-5; no firm D call. Germline V gene sequence: CDR1 LNHDA, CDR2 SQIVND (reference sequence). V lost 9 bases and J 4 bases, leaving 10 bases between the germline ends. The CDR3 is 12 residues long. The CDR3 sequence is CARAVGNQPQHF. DNA for the CDR3: TGTGCCAGAGCGGTAGGAAATCAGCCCCAGCATTTT.

The chain recombines TRBV6-5 with TRBJ2-5; D remains ambiguous. Trimming removed 0 bases at V and 7 bases at J, with 12 bases between. Germline V gene sequence: CDR1 MNHEY, CDR2 SVGAGI. The CDR3 length is 14 residues. CDR3 in amino acids: CASSYSMVPGTQYF. CDR3 DNA: TGTGCCAGCAGTTACTCGATGGTTCCGGGGACCCAGTACTTC.

CDR3 coding DNA: TGTGCCAGCAGTCCTCGATTGGGGGCGGTCTATAATTCACCCCTCCACTTT. It encodes CASSPRLGAVYNSPLHF. The J gene is TRBJ1-6, the V gene TRBV27; D may be TRBD1 (6 bases). The V and J ends lost 5 bases and 3 bases respectively, with 17 bases between them. The CDR3 has 17 residues. CDR1 is MNHEY and CDR2 is SMNVEV in the germline V gene (reference sequence).

J is TRBJ2-7 and V is TRBV15, with TRBD2 identical over 11 bases. Germline V gene data show CDR1 as LNHNV and CDR2 as YYDKDF (reference sequence). The CDR3 has 15 residues. Losses at the gene ends were 0 bases for V and 7 bases for J; bases not matched to a gene: 5. DNA of the CDR3: TGTGCCACCAGCAGAGAGCTAGCGGGGGGCCGGGAGCAGTACTTC. It is translated as CATSRELAGGREQYF.

This chain links TRBV4-3 with TRBJ2-7; D gene ambiguous. Germline loops: CDR1 LGHNA, CDR2 YSLEER. The CDR3 has 13 amino acids. V lost 1 base and J lost 6, with 10 bases in between. The CDR3 DNA follows: TGCGCCAGCAGCCAAGTCCAGCAGACCGAGCAGTACTTC. It encodes CASSQVQQTEQYF.

This clonotype was recorded once. The chain combines TRBV12-3 or TRBV12-4 with TRBJ2-1; TRBD1 aligns across 10 bases. The CDR3 totals 12 residues. The ends lost 5 bases at V and 12 bases at J; junction bases unmatched: 4. CDR3 DNA: TGTGCCAGCAGTCCGAGGGACAGGGGGCAGTTCTTC. Amino acids: CASSPRDRGQFF.

The chain employs TRBV2 and TRBJ2-1; D is possibly TRBD2 (5 bases). The ends were cut back, 8 bases at V and 12 bases at J, with 14 bases in the middle. The CDR3 covers 11 residues. The V gene's germline CDR1 is SNHLY and CDR2 FYNNEI. CDR3 sequence reads: CASGPLVWQFF. The CDR3 DNA reads as TGTGCCAGCGGTCCACTAGTCTGGCAGTTCTTC.

This chain links TRBV13 with TRBJ1-5, with unresolved D. V was shortened by 2 bases and J by 5 bases, with 7 bases between the two germline ends. Germline V gene lookup returns CDR1 PRHDT and CDR2 FYEKMQ (reference sequence). This CDR3 spans 13 amino acids. CDR3 sequence (DNA): TGTGCCAGCAGCTTAAAGAGGGATCAGCCCCAGCATTTT. Protein sequence: CASSLKRDQPQHF. Full variable domain (outside the CDR3, taken from reference TRBV13 and TRBJ1-5): AAGVIQSPRHLIKEKRETATLKCYPIPRHDTVYWYQQGPGQDPQFLISFYEKMQSDKGSIPDRFSAQQFSDYHSELNMSSLELGDSALYFCASSLKRDQPQHFGDGTRLSIL.

This chain uses TRBV12-5 with TRBJ1-1; D may be TRBD1 (6 bases). V was pared by 2 bases and J by 5 bases, with 12 bases between. Per germline, CDR1 LGHNT and CDR2 FRNRAP. CDR3 length equals 14 residues. DNA of the CDR3: TGTGCTAGTGGTTTGCCTCAGACAGGTACTGAAGCTTTCTTT. As protein: CASGLPQTGTEAFF.

CDR3 region: CASSLGGVSGNTIYF. CDR3 nucleotide sequence: TGTGCCAGCAGCTTGGGGGGGGTATCTGGAAACACCATATATTTT. The chain is built from TRBV11-2 and TRBJ1-3; TRBD1 is a possible D gene (5 bases). The germline V and J ends were trimmed by 3 bases and 1 base, with 10 bases remaining between them. The germline V gene has CDR1 SGHAT and CDR2 FQNNGV. This CDR3 is 15 amino acids long. The variable domain in full, completed from reference TRBV11-2 and TRBJ1-3, reads EAGVAQSPRYKIIEKRQSVAFWCNPISGHATLYWYQQILGQGPKLLIQFQNNGVVDDSQLPKDRFSAERLKGVDSTLKIQPAKLEDSAVYLCASSLGGVSGNTIYFGEGSWLTVV.

This rearrangement joins TRBV7-3 to TRBJ2-1; D remains ambiguous. The CDR3 is 14 amino acids. Between the trimmed V and J ends, which lost 1 base and 5 bases, there was a span of 9 bases. Germline V gene data show CDR1 as SGHTA and CDR2 as FQGTGA. CDR3 sequence: CASSLRADDNEQFF. The CDR3 DNA is TGTGCCAGCAGCTTAAGGGCCGATGACAATGAGCAGTTCTTC.

As for this clonotype: At one boundary the junction diverges from the germline segment, which might be a read error. The rearrangement joins TRBV29-1 to TRBJ1-4; 9 nucleotides match TRBD1. Per germline, CDR1 SQVTM and CDR2 ANQGSEA. The CDR3 runs 12 residues. The CDR3 region is CSVGGQGENLFF. CDR3 sequence (DNA): TGCAGCGTTGGGGGACAGGGAGAAAATCTGTTTTTT.

The chain carries TRBV6-5 and TRBJ1-2; the D is unclear. Germline CDR1 MNHEY, CDR2 SVGAGI. The V end was cut by 4 bases, the J end by 2 bases, with 5 bases between. The CDR3 is 12 amino acids. The CDR3 here is CASSSRNYGYTF. CDR3 bases: TGTGCCAGCAGTTCCAGGAACTATGGCTACACCTTC.